The entry below describes one T cell receptor beta chain. Its cognate antigen is unknown. V dropped 5 bases and J dropped 6; count of bases not matched to a gene: 6. Germline V CDR1 and CDR2: MNHNS, SASEGT. The CDR3 covers 13 residues. This entry belongs to a study of CD8 T cells in ankylosing spondylitis. Study observations and caveats: A TCR beta motif made of fewer than ten highly homologous variants seemed typical of ankylosing spondylitis blood.

TCRdb analysed the 5' RACE reads with MiXCR anew, one entry per CDR3 protein. The sample lists hundreds of thousands of distinct CDR3 sequences, 20% seen once, with less than 9.5% in the top ten. The rearrangement joins TRBV6-1 to TRBJ1-2; 7 bases align to TRBD1. The sequence was obtained from a male donor with ankylosing spondylitis or in good health (not recorded which). The sample comprised blood, either unsorted or a sorted T cell fraction (not recorded which). CDR3 in amino acids: CASSRTGSDGYTF. CDR3 in DNA: TGTGCCAGCAGTCGGACAGGTTCAGATGGCTACACCTTC.